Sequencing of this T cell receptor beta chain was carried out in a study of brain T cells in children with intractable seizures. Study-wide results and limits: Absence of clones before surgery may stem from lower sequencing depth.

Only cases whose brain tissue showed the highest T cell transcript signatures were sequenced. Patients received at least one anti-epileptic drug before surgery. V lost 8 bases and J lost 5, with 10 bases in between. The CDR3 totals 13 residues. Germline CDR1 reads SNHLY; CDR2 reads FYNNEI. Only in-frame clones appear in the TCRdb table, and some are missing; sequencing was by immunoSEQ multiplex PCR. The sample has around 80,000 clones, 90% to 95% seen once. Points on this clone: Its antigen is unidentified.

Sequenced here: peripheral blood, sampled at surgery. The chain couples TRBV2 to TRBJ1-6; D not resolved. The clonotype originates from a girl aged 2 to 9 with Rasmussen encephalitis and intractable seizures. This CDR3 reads CASQGRDNSPLHF. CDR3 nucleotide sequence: TGTGCCAGCCAAGGCCGGGATAATTCACCCCTCCACTTT.